The source of this TCR beta chain is a study of early T cells in non-severe SARS-CoV-2 infection. Tagging with unique molecular identifiers was applied to individual cDNA molecules. TCRdb called the 5' RACE reads again in MiXCR, with one record for every CDR3 protein. The data contain around 61,000 distinct CDR3 sequences, 11% of them singletons. Germline assignment: CDR1 MGHRA and CDR2 YSYEKL. V was cut by 5 bases and J by 0 bases, with 23 bases left in between. This CDR3 has 18 residues. At least ten counts were recorded for this clonotype. The chain uses TRBV4-1 and TRBJ2-7; TRBD1 or TRBD2 may be the D gene (5 bases each). The sequence was obtained from an adult who was a healthcare worker with PCR-confirmed SARS-CoV-2 infection or an uninfected control (not recorded which). The sequencing sample was made of whole blood. CDR3 sequence: CASSYRDGGSRASYEQYF. CDR3 DNA: TGCGCCAGCAGCTACCGGGACGGAGGCTCCAGGGCCTCCTACGAGCAGTACTTC.